These 31 T cell receptor beta chains came from one sample sequenced in a study of T cell responses to AZD1222 COVID-19 vaccine. The method was immunoSEQ multiplex PCR; TCRdb's version includes in-frame clones alone and lacks a portion of them. The sample has around 130,000 clones; roughly 94% are singletons. The material was peripheral blood, obtained on day 0 of AZD1222 vaccination. The receptor set was obtained from an adult in good health.

The genes are TRBV2 and TRBJ2-1, with D unresolved. The CDR3 contains 14 residues. Trimming removed 5 bases from V and 4 bases from J, with 12 bases in between. Looked up from germline, CDR1 is SNHLY and CDR2 is FYNNEI. The CDR3 region is CASSITLRYNEQFF. CDR3 in DNA: TGTGCCAGCAGTATTACTTTGCGATACAATGAGCAGTTCTTC.

CDR3 nucleotides: TGTGCCAGCAGGGGACCGTGGTTAGAAAACACCATATATTTT. It translates to CASRGPWLENTIYF. The rearrangement links TRBV6-5 to TRBJ1-3; weak D call: TRBD1 (5 bases). Germline V gene sequence: CDR1 MNHEY, CDR2 SVGAGI. The CDR3 runs to 14 residues. V was clipped by 6 bases and J by 6 bases, with 15 bases between them.

With regard to this clone: Other DNA sequences within the sample encode an identical CDR3. This chain connects TRBV9 to TRBJ2-1; D is unresolved. The ends were cut back, 2 bases at V and 2 bases at J, with 5 bases in the middle. Germline V CDR1 and CDR2: SGDLS, YYNGEE. This CDR3 is 13 amino acids long. CDR3 loop: CASSVPPYNEQFF. CDR3 in DNA: TGTGCCAGCAGCGTTCCACCCTACAATGAGCAGTTCTTC.

The chain uses TRBV12-3 or TRBV12-4 and TRBJ2-3; no reliable D call. Trimming shortened V by 3 bases and J by 0 bases, and 4 bases separated the two germline ends. This CDR3 has 13 amino acids. CDR3 residues: CASSLTSTDTQYF. The CDR3 DNA reads TGTGCCAGCAGTTTGACTAGCACAGATACGCAGTATTTT.

CDR3 loop: CASSPRGSNTEAFF. The CDR3 bases are TGTGCCAGCTCACCACGAGGTTCCAACACTGAAGCTTTCTTT. V gene TRBV18 combines with J gene TRBJ1-1, with D unresolved. Germline loops: CDR1 KGHSH, CDR2 LQKENI. The CDR3 sequence is 14 residues long. Trimming removed 1 base at V and 2 bases at J, with 8 bases between. Supplemented by reference TRBV18 and TRBJ1-1, the full variable domain reads NAGVMQNPRHLVRRRGQEARLRCSPMKGHSHVYWYRQLPEEGLKFMVYLQKENIIDESGMPKERFSAEFPKEGPSILRIQQVVRGDSAAYFCASSPRGSNTEAFFGQGTRLTVV.

The chain links TRBV18 to TRBJ1-1; TRBD1 matches at 9 bases. From germline, CDR1 is KGHSH and CDR2 LQKENI. The CDR3 consists of 14 residues. Trimming at V came to 6 bases and at J to 1 base, leaving 3 bases not matched to a gene. CDR3 DNA: TGTGCCAGCTCGCAGGGACAGGGGAACACTGAAGCTTTCTTT. It codes for CASSQGQGNTEAFF.

This chain uses TRBV6-4 with TRBJ1-6; D is undetermined. The CDR3 is 13 residues long. CDR1 is MRHNA, CDR2 SNTAGT, per germline. Trimming left V 0 bases short and J 7 bases short, with 4 bases between. The DNA for the CDR3 is TGTGCCAGCAGTGACTCGCTCAATTCACCCCTCCACTTT. Amino acids: CASSDSLNSPLHF.

The CDR3: CAISESLASTDTQYF. The CDR3, as DNA: TGTGCCATCAGTGAGTCTCTTGCTAGCACAGATACGCAGTATTTT. The chain links TRBV10-3 to TRBJ2-3; no reliable D call. CDR1 and CDR2 from the germline V gene are ENHRY and SYGVKD. V was shortened by 0 bases and J by 0 bases, with 7 bases between the two germline ends. This CDR3 region has 15 residues.

V is TRBV7-9 and J is TRBJ2-5; 7 nucleotides agree with TRBD1. V gave up 4 bases and J gave up 4 bases; unmatched junction bases: 6. Germline CDR1 SEHNR, CDR2 FQNEAQ (reference sequence). The CDR3 loop spans 14 amino acids. For the CDR3, the DNA is TGTGCCAGCAGCTCCTCGACAGGGCGAGAGACCCAGTACTTC. Translated: CASSSSTGRETQYF. The variable domain in full, with the rest retrieved from reference TRBV7-9 and TRBJ2-5, is DTGVSQNPRHKITKRGQNVTFRCDPISEHNRLYWYRQTLGQGPEFLTYFQNEAQLEKSRLLSDRFSAERPKGSFSTLEIQRTEQGDSAMYLCASSSSTGRETQYFGPGTRLLVL.

The chain uses TRBV2 and TRBJ2-1; 7 bases align to TRBD2. The germline V gene encodes CDR1 SNHLY and CDR2 FYNNEI. There are 16 residues in the CDR3. Trimming at V came to 1 base and at J to 2 bases, leaving 5 bases not matched to a gene. As DNA, the CDR3 is TGTGCCAGCAGTGAAGTCCCCGGACTAGCCTACAATGAGCAGTTCTTC. It codes for CASSEVPGLAYNEQFF.

The sample holds a few counts of this clone. The chain carries TRBV19 and TRBJ2-2, with 10 bases identical to TRBD2. The CDR3 loop spans 15 amino acids. V lost 8 bases to trimming and J lost 4 bases; unmatched junction nucleotides: 7. Germline loops: CDR1 LNHDA, CDR2 SQIVND (reference sequence). The CDR3 region has the DNA TGTGCCAGTGGGGGGCTAGCGGGAGCCACCGGGGAGCTGTTTTTT. Translating it yields CASGGLAGATGELFF.

The chain couples TRBV11-3 to TRBJ2-1, with D perhaps TRBD1 (5 bases). V was clipped by 1 base and J by 5 bases, with 12 bases between them. Germline V lookup: CDR1 SGHNT, CDR2 YENEEA. CDR3 length: 15 residues. The CDR3 sequence: CASSLGQTPHNEQFF. CDR3 in DNA: TGTGCCAGCAGCTTAGGACAGACCCCCCACAATGAGCAGTTCTTC.

CDR3 in DNA: TGTGCCAGCAGCCCTCGACTAGCGGGAGCAGGGGAGCAGTACTTC. Protein: CASSPRLAGAGEQYF. The chain links TRBV7-6 to TRBJ2-7; TRBD2 aligns across 12 bases. This CDR3 is 15 amino acids long. Germline V gene data show CDR1 as SGHVS and CDR2 as FNYEAQ. V gave up 5 bases and J gave up 7 bases; unmatched junction bases: 9.

This chain links TRBV18 with TRBJ2-1; 14 bases align to TRBD2. The CDR3 consists of 16 residues. V shed 6 bases, J shed 6 bases, and the junction held 7 bases outside the gene matches. CDR1 is KGHSH, CDR2 LQKENI, per germline. The CDR3 reads CASSQQGTSGSNEQFF. The CDR3 DNA reads as TGTGCCAGCTCGCAACAGGGGACTAGCGGGAGCAATGAGCAGTTCTTC.

The chain links TRBV9 to TRBJ2-5; D call uncertain. Germline V gives CDR1 SGDLS, CDR2 YYNGEE. V was clipped by 0 bases and J by 1 base, with 10 bases between them. This CDR3 comprises 15 residues. The CDR3: CASSVGRASQETQYF. In DNA form, the CDR3 reads TGTGCCAGCAGCGTAGGCCGGGCCAGCCAAGAGACCCAGTACTTC.

This sequence joins TRBV5-1 and TRBJ1-5; no reliable D call. There are 15 residues in the CDR3. From germline, CDR1 is SGHRS and CDR2 YFSETQ. Deletions cut 0 bases from V and 4 bases from J, with 11 bases between. This chain's CDR3 is CASSLGGKWNQPQHF. The CDR3 nucleotides are TGCGCCAGCAGCTTGGGGGGAAAGTGGAATCAGCCCCAGCATTTT.

The CDR3 bases are TGTGCCAGCTCACCACCAGGACGGATCTACGAGCAGTACTTC. Its translation: CASSPPGRIYEQYF. The V call is TRBV18, the J call TRBJ2-7; no firm D call. Germline V gene lookup returns CDR1 KGHSH and CDR2 LQKENI. V lost 0 bases, J lost 3 bases, and 9 bases lay in between. The CDR3 totals 14 residues. Looking up the rest from reference TRBV18 and TRBJ2-7 gives the full variable domain: NAGVMQNPRHLVRRRGQEARLRCSPMKGHSHVYWYRQLPEEGLKFMVYLQKENIIDESGMPKERFSAEFPKEGPSILRIQQVVRGDSAAYFCASSPPGRIYEQYFGPGTRLTVT.

This sequence joins TRBV14 and TRBJ2-1; D not certain. The CDR3 runs to 11 residues. From germline, CDR1 is SGHDN and CDR2 FVKESK. The germline V and J ends were trimmed by 1 base and 6 bases, with 1 base remaining between them. This CDR3 is CASSQGNEQFF. CDR3 coding DNA: TGTGCCAGCAGCCAAGGCAATGAGCAGTTCTTC. The whole variable domain, filled in from reference TRBV14 and TRBJ2-1, reads EAGVTQFPSHSVIEKGQTVTLRCDPISGHDNLYWYRRVMGKEIKFLLHFVKESKQDESGMPNNRFLAERTGGTYSTLKVQPAELEDSGVYFCASSQGNEQFFGPGTRLTVL.

The V gene is TRBV27, the J gene TRBJ2-7; D call uncertain. From germline, CDR1 is MNHEY and CDR2 SMNVEV (reference sequence). The V end was cut by 0 bases, the J end by 5 bases, with 11 bases between. This CDR3 is 14 amino acids long. CDR3 sequence: CASSLSSPPNEQYF. DNA for the CDR3: TGTGCCAGCAGTTTATCGTCGCCCCCCAACGAGCAGTACTTC.

This rearrangement joins TRBV25-1 to TRBJ2-7, with D tentatively TRBD2 (6 bases). Germline assignment: CDR1 MGHDK and CDR2 SYGVNS. Between the trimmed V and J ends, which lost 6 bases and 8 bases, there was a span of 20 bases. The CDR3 covers 14 residues. CDR3 sequence reads: CASSGGGTYEKQYF. In DNA, the CDR3 is TGTGCCAGCAGCGGAGGAGGGACGTATGAAAAGCAGTACTTC.

Comments on this clone: The junction does not match germline at one end; this may be a read error. The chain uses TRBV14 and TRBJ2-1; the D gene is possibly TRBD1 (6 bases). Germline values: CDR1 SGHDN, CDR2 FVKESK. The CDR3 spans 16 residues. CDR3 sequence (DNA): TGTGCCAGCAACCAAGCTTCAGGGGTGTCCTACAATGAGCAGTTCTTC. Protein product: CASNQASGVSYNEQFF.

This chain joins TRBV11-2 and TRBJ2-4; unclear D gene. Trimming removed 4 bases at V and 0 bases at J, with 7 bases between. The CDR3 loop spans 14 amino acids. Germline CDR1 reads SGHAT; CDR2 reads FQNNGV. This chain's CDR3 is CASSSRLAKNIQYF. The DNA of the CDR3 is TGTGCCAGCAGCTCGCGTTTAGCCAAAAACATTCAGTACTTC.

The table lists this clone with a count of one. The J gene is TRBJ1-2, the V gene TRBV19; D is undetermined. Trimming pared 7 bases from V and 3 bases from J, leaving 9 bases between. The length of the CDR3 is 12 residues. Germline V gene data show CDR1 as LNHDA and CDR2 as SQIVND (reference sequence). The CDR3 bases are TGTGCCAGTATTAGTCCCTACTATGGCTACACCTTC. Translation gives CASISPYYGYTF.

The chain is built from TRBV9 and TRBJ1-6; D not resolved. This CDR3 comprises 14 residues. V was pared by 0 bases and J by 5 bases, with 6 bases between. CDR1 is SGDLS, CDR2 YYNGEE, per germline. CDR3 nucleotides: TGTGCCAGCAGCGTAGTGGCAGATAATTCACCCCTCCACTTT. Protein product: CASSVVADNSPLHF.

This chain links TRBV30 with TRBJ2-6; perhaps TRBD1 as D (6 bases). The CDR3 is 16 amino acids. In germline, CDR1 is GTSNPN, CDR2 SVGIG (reference sequence). Trimming pared 3 bases from V and 2 bases from J, leaving 14 bases between. The DNA of the CDR3 is TGTGCCTGGAGGGGGGCGGCCGGCCCTGGGGCCAACGTCCTGACTTTC. This translates into CAWRGAAGPGANVLTF.

The chain joins TRBV6-1 to TRBJ1-1; D might be TRBD1 (5 bases). CDR3 length: 14 residues. CDR1 is MNHNS and CDR2 is SASEGT in the germline V gene. The V end lost 2 bases, the J end lost 0 bases, and 7 bases lay between the germline ends. As DNA, the CDR3 is TGTGCCAGCAGTGAATTACAGGTGAACACTGAAGCTTTCTTT. Translated: CASSELQVNTEAFF.

The chain joins TRBV12-5 to TRBJ1-5, with D perhaps TRBD1 (5 bases). Germline V CDR1 and CDR2: LGHNT, FRNRAP. The ends were cut back, 2 bases at V and 0 bases at J, with 5 bases in the middle. The CDR3 covers 14 residues. CDR3 DNA sequence: TGTGCTAGTGGTTTGACAGGTAGCAATCAGCCCCAGCATTTT. Amino acids: CASGLTGSNQPQHF.

The chain uses TRBV10-3 and TRBJ2-3; either TRBD1 or TRBD2 may fit D (6 bases each). The CDR3 spans 15 residues. Trimming left V 3 bases short and J 3 bases short, with 13 bases between. CDR1 and CDR2 (germline): ENHRY, SYGVKD. CDR3 coding DNA: TGTGCCATCAGTGACGGGGGCGGAGAGACAGATACGCAGTATTTT. Protein: CAISDGGGETDTQYF.

The J gene is TRBJ1-4, the V gene TRBV5-6; no definite D call. V was clipped by 5 bases and J by 2 bases, with 22 bases between them. Germline V gives CDR1 SGHDT, CDR2 YYEEEE. The CDR3 has 18 residues. The CDR3 is CASSLFRSSLGTNEKLFF. DNA for the CDR3: TGTGCCAGCAGTCTGTTCAGGTCTTCTCTTGGGACTAATGAAAAACTGTTTTTT. Based on the CDR3 plus reference TRBV5-6 and TRBJ1-4, the full variable domain is DAGVTQSPTHLIKTRGQQVTLRCSPKSGHDTVSWYQQALGQGPQFIFQYYEEEERQRGNFPDRFSGHQFPNYSSELNVNALLLGDSALYLCASSLFRSSLGTNEKLFFGSGTQLSVL.

This sequence joins TRBV4-1 and TRBJ2-1, with D unclear. From germline, CDR1 is MGHRA and CDR2 YSYEKL. The CDR3 runs to 16 residues. V was pared by 0 bases and J by 2 bases, with 11 bases between. CDR3 residues: CASSQDSHYTYNEQFF. For the CDR3, the DNA is TGCGCCAGCAGCCAAGATAGCCACTATACCTACAATGAGCAGTTCTTC.

The chain uses TRBV7-9 and TRBJ2-3, with D perhaps matching TRBD2 (5 bases). The CDR3 contains 15 residues. CDR1 is SEHNR, CDR2 FQNEAQ, per germline (reference sequence). Trimming removed 5 bases at V and 2 bases at J, with 14 bases between. The CDR3 here is CASSGKAAPTDTQYF. Written as DNA, the CDR3 is TGTGCCAGCAGCGGTAAAGCGGCTCCCACAGATACGCAGTATTTT.